This passage covers 2 T cell receptor beta chains from one sample sequenced in a study of preoperative IRX-2 immunotherapy in early breast cancer. Profiling relied on immunoSEQ multiplex PCR, and the TCRdb table lists in-frame clones only, not all of them. The data show tens of thousands of clones, approximately 95% seen once. Treatment defined: preoperative locoregional IRX-2 cytokine immunotherapy. The sequenced sample was tumor tissue, obtained after IRX-2 immunotherapy. The receptors shown here come from a human donor with breast cancer.

This clone has just a few counts. The genes are TRBV4-2 and TRBJ2-3; D uncertain. The V and J ends lost 0 bases and 2 bases respectively, with 12 bases between them. Germline CDR1 and CDR2: LGHNA and YNFKEQ. The CDR3 length is 16 residues. This chain's CDR3 is CASSQDYGVPTDTQYF. CDR3 nucleotides: TGTGCCAGCAGCCAAGATTATGGGGTCCCCACAGATACGCAGTATTTT.

V and J are TRBV7-8 and TRBJ2-4, with 9 positions matching TRBD1. Trimming cost V 5 bases and J 8 bases; bases outside gene matches: 7. Germline V CDR1 and CDR2: SGHVS, FQNEAQ. This CDR3 is built from 14 residues. CDR3 protein: CASSVRDREDIQYF. The CDR3 coding sequence is TGTGCCAGCAGCGTCCGGGACAGGGAAGACATTCAGTACTTC.